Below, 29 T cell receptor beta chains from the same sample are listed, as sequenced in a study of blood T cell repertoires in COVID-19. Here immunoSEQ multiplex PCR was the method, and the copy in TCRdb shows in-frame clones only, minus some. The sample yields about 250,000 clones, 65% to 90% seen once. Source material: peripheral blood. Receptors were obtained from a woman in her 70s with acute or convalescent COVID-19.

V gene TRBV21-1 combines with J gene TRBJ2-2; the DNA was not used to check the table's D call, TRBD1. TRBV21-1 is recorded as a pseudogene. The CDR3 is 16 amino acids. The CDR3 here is CASSNQGASITGELFF. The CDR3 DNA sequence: TGTGCCAGCAGCAACCAGGGGGCTTCCATTACCGGGGAGCTGTTTTTT.

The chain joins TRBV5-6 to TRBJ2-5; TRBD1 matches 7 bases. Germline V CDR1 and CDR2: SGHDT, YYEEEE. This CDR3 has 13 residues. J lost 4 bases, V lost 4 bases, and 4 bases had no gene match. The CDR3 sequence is CASSVTGRETQYF. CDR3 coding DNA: TGTGCCAGCAGCGTGACAGGGCGAGAGACCCAGTACTTC.

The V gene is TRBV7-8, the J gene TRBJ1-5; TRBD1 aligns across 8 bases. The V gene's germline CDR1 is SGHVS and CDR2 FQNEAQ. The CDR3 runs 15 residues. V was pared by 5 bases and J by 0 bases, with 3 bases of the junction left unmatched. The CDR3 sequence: CASSPGQDSNQPQHF. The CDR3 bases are TGTGCCAGCAGCCCGGGACAGGATAGCAATCAGCCCCAGCATTTT.

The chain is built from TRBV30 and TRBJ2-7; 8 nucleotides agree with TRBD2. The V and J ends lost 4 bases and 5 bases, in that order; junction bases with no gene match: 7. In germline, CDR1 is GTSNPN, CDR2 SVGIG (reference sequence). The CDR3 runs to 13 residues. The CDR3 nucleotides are TGTGCCTGGAATAGGCAGCGGGGGAACGAGCAGTACTTC. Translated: CAWNRQRGNEQYF.

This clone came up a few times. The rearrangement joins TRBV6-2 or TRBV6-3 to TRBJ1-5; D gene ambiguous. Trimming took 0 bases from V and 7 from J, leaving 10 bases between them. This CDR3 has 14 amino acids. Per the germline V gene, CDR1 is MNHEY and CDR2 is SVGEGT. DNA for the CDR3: TGTGCCAGCAGTTACTCGGGAGGTACGCAGCCCCAGCATTTT. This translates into CASSYSGGTQPQHF.

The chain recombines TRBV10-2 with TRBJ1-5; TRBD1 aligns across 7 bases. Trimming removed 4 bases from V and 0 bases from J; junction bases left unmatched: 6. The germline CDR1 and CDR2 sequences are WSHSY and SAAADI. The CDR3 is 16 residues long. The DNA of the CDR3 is TGCGCCAGCAGTGTAGACAGGGTTAGTAGCAATCAGCCCCAGCATTTT. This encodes CASSVDRVSSNQPQHF.

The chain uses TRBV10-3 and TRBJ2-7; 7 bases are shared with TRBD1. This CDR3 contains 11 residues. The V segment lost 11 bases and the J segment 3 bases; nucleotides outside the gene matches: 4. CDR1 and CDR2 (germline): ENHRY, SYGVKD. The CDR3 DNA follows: TGTGCCGTTGGGACAGACTACGAGCAGTACTTC. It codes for CAVGTDYEQYF.

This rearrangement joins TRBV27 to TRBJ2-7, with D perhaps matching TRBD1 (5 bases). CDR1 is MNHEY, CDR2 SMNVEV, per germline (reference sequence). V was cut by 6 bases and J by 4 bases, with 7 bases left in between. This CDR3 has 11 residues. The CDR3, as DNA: TGTGCCAGCAGAGGGGTGTACGAGCAGTACTTC. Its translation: CASRGVYEQYF.

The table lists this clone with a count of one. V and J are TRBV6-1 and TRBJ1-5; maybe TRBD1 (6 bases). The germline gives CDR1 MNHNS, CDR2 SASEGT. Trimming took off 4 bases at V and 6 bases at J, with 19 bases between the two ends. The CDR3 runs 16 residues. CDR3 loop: CASSGPGGGFGQPQHF. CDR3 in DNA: TGTGCCAGCAGTGGCCCTGGGGGGGGCTTCGGTCAGCCCCAGCATTTT.

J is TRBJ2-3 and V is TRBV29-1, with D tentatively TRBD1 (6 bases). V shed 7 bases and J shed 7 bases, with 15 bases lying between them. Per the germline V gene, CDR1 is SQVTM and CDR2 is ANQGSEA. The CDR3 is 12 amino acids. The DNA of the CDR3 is TGCAGCGCTGATATCAGGGGAAATACGCAGTATTTT. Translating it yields CSADIRGNTQYF.

Here the CDR3 DNA reads TGCGCCAGCAGGACAGGGATACGCGAGACCCAGTACTTC. This sequence encodes CASRTGIRETQYF. The V call is TRBV10-2, the J call TRBJ2-5; TRBD1 agrees at 7 bases. V dropped 6 bases and J dropped 5; count of bases not matched to a gene: 6. Looked up from germline, CDR1 is WSHSY and CDR2 is SAAADI. The CDR3 extends over 13 amino acids.

The CDR3 here is CASSQDLRGGLSSYEQYF. CDR3 DNA sequence: TGCGCCAGCAGCCAAGATCTGCGGGGGGGCCTTAGCTCCTACGAGCAGTACTTC. V and J are TRBV4-1 and TRBJ2-7; 9 bases are shared with TRBD2. V lost 0 bases and J lost 0; bases outside the gene matches: 9. From germline, CDR1 is MGHRA and CDR2 YSYEKL. The CDR3 contains 18 residues.

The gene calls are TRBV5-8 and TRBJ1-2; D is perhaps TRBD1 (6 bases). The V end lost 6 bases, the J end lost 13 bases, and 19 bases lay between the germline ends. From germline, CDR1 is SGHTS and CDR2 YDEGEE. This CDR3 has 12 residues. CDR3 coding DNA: TGTGCCAGCACCTGGGGTACAGGGCCTGGCACCTTC. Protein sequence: CASTWGTGPGTF.

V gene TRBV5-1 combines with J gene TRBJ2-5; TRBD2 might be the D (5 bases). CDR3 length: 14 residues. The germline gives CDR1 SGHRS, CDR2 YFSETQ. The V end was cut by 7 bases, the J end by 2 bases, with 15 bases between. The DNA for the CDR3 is TGCGCCAGCTCCTGGGGAGCAGGACAAGAGACCCAGTACTTC. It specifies CASSWGAGQETQYF.

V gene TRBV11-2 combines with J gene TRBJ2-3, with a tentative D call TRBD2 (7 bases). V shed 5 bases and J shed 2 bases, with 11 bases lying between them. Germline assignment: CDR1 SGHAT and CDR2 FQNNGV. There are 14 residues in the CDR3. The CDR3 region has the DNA TGTGCCAGCAGCAAGGGGGGGTACACAGATACGCAGTATTTT. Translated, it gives CASSKGGYTDTQYF.

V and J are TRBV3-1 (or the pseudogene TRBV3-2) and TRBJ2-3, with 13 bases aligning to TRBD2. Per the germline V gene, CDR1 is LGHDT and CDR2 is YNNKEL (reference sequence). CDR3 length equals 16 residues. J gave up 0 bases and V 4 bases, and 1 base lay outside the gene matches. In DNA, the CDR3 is TGTGCCAGCAGCCGACTAGCGGGGGGCAGCACAGATACGCAGTATTTT. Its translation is CASSRLAGGSTDTQYF.

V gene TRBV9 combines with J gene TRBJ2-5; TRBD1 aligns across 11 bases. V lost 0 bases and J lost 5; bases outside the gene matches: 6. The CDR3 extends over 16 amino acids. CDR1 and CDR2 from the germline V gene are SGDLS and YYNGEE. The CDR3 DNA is TGTGCCAGCAGCGTAGGTCTGGGACAGGGGGAGGAGACCCAGTACTTC. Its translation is CASSVGLGQGEETQYF.

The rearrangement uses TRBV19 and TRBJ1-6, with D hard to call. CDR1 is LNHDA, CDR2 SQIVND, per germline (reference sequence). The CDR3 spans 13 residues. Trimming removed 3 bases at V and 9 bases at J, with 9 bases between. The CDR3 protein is CASSILSGSPLHF. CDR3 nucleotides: TGTGCCAGTAGTATTCTATCTGGTTCACCCCTCCACTTT. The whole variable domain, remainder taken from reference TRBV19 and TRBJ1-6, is DGGITQSPKYLFRKEGQNVTLSCEQNLNHDAMYWYRQDPGQGLRLIYYSQIVNDFQKGDIAEGYSVSREKKESFPLTVTSAQKNPTAFYLCASSILSGSPLHFGNGTRLTVT.

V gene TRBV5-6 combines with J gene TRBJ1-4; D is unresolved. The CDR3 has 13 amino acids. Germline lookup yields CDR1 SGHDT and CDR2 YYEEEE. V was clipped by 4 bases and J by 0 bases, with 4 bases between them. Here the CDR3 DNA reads TGTGCCAGCAGCACAGCAACTAATGAAAAACTGTTTTTT. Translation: CASSTATNEKLFF.

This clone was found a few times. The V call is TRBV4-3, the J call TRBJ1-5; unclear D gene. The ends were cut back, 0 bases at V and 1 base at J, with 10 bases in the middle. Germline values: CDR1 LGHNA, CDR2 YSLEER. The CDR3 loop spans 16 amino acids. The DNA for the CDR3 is TGCGCCAGCAGCCAAGATGGATGGGCGAGCAATCAGCCCCAGCATTTT. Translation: CASSQDGWASNQPQHF.

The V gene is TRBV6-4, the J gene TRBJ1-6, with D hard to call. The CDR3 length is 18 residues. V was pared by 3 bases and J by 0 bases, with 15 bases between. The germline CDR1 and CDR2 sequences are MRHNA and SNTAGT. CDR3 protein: CASSDPFDWSSYNSPLHF. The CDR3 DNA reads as TGTGCCAGCAGTGATCCCTTTGACTGGAGCTCCTATAATTCACCCCTCCACTTT.

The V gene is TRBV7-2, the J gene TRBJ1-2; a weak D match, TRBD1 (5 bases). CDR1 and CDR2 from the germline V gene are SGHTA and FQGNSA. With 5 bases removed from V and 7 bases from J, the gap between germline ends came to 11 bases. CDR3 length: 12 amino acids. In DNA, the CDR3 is TGTGCCAGCAGCCTATCGCAGGGTGGCTACACCTTC. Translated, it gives CASSLSQGGYTF.

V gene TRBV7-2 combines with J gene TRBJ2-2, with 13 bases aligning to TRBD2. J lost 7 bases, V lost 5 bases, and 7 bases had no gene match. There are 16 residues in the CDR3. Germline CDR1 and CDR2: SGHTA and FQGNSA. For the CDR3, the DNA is TGTGCCAGCAGCCCACTAGCGGGGGGGCTTCACGGGGAGCTGTTTTTT. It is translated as CASSPLAGGLHGELFF.

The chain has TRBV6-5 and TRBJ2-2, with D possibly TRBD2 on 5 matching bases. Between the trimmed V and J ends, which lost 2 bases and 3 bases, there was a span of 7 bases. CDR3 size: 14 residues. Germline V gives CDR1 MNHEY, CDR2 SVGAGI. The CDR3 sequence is CASSYRGDTGELFF. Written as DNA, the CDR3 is TGTGCCAGCAGTTACCGGGGTGACACCGGGGAGCTGTTTTTT.

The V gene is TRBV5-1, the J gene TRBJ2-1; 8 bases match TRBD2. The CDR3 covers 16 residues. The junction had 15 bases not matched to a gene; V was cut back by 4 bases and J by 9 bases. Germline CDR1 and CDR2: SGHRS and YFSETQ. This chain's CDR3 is CASSIVTGGFDGEQFF. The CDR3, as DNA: TGCGCCAGCAGCATTGTAACGGGGGGGTTCGATGGTGAGCAGTTCTTC.

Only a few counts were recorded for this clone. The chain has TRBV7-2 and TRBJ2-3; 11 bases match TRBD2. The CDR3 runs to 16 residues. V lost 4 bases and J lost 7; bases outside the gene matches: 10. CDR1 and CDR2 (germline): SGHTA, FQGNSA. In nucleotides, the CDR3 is TGTGCCAGCAGCTCCGATCTAGCGGGGGGCGGGTATACGCAGTATTTT. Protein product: CASSSDLAGGGYTQYF.

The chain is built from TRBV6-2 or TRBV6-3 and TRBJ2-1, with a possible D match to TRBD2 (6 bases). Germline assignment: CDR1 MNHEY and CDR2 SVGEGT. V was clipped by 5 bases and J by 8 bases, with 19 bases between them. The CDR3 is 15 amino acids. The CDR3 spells CASSLFAGKSDEQFF. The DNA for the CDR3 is TGTGCCAGCAGTCTATTCGCGGGGAAGTCGGATGAGCAGTTCTTC.

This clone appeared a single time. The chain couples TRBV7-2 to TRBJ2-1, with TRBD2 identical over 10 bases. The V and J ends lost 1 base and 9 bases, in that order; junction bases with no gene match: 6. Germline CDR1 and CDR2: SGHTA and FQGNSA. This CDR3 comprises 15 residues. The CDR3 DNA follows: TGTGCCAGCAGCTTAGTAGCGGGGGGACGTGGTGAGCAGTTCTTC. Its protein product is CASSLVAGGRGEQFF.

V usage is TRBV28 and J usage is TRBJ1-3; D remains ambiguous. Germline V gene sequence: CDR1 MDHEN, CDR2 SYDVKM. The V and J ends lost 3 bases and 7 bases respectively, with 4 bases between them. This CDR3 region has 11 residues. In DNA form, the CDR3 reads TGTGCCAGCAGTTTTGAGAACACCATATATTTT. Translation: CASSFENTIYF.